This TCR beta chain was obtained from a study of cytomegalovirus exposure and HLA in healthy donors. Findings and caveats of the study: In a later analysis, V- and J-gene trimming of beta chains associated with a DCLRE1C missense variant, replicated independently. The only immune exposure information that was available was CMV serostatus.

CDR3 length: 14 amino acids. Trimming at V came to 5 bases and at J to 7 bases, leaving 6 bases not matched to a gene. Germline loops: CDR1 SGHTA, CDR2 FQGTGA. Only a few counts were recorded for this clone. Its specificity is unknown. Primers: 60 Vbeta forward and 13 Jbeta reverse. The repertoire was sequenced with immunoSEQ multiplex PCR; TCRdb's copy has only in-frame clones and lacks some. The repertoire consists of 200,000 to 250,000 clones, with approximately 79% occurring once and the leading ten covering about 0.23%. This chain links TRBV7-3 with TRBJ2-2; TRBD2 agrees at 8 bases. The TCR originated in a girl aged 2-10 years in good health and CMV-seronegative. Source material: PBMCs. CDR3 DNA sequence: TGTGCCAGCAGCCCGGGGGGGGATAGCGGGGAGCTGTTTTTT. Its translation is CASSPGGDSGELFF.